This T cell receptor beta chain emerged from a study of cytomegalovirus exposure and HLA in healthy donors. PCR primers comprised 60 Vbeta and 13 Jbeta primers. The data were produced by immunoSEQ multiplex PCR, yet TCRdb's version contains in-frame clones alone and is incomplete. This sample carries roughly 81,000 clones, 70% to 80% of them seen once, and the ten largest clones take about 2.5%. Trimming left V 11 bases short and J 1 base short, with 14 bases between. In germline, CDR1 is SGHVS, CDR2 FQNEAQ. The CDR3 spans 13 residues. This clone was found once. The antigen remains unidentified. Study conclusions and caveats: TCR beta chain V- and J-gene trimming was linked, in a later analysis, to a missense variant in DCLRE1C. By a later analysis, the bulk of CMV-associated TCR beta chains appeared HLA-restricted. Later work showed greater clonal expansion in HLA-associated TCR beta chains than in equally common others. CMV antigen specificity was confirmed in vitro for a few CMV-associated chains.

This chain links TRBV7-8 with TRBJ1-2, with D tentatively TRBD1 (6 bases). What was sequenced was PBMCs. The source of this sequence is a man aged 25-45 years in good health and CMV-seronegative. CDR3 in amino acids: CAVEDSYNYGYTF. The DNA of the CDR3 is TGTGCCGTCGAGGACAGTTATAACTATGGCTACACCTTC.